The 9 T cell receptor beta chains listed next were all sequenced from one sample in a study of patients and donors after allogeneic stem cell transplantation. TCRdb redid the calling of the RT-PCR reads with MiXCR, one entry per CDR3 protein. Here the sample spans more than 150,000 distinct CDR3 sequences, 40% to 45% being singletons. The sequenced sample was blood, either unsorted or a sorted T cell fraction (not recorded which). The receptor set was obtained from a human donor who was either an allogeneic HSCT recipient or a stem cell or donor lymphocyte infusion donor (not recorded which). It is not recorded whose cells these are; they may come from a transplant donor.

Turning to this clonotype: Compared with germline, one end of the junction differs, possibly owing to a read error. The J gene is TRBJ2-1, the V gene TRBV20-1; TRBD2 matches 7 bases. The CDR3 covers 13 residues. Germline values: CDR1 DFQATT, CDR2 SNEGSKA (reference sequence). The CDR3 DNA reads TGCAGTCCTAGCGGTAGCTCCTACAATGAGCAGTTCTTC. Translated, it gives CSPSGSSYNEQFF.

The table lists this clonotype with a count of one. The chain employs TRBV24-1 and TRBJ1-1; D is ambiguous. V dropped 5 bases and J dropped 7 bases, with 7 bases sitting between them. The CDR3 covers 11 residues. In germline, CDR1 is KGHDR, CDR2 SFDVKD. The CDR3 loop is CATSVGSEAFF. DNA for the CDR3: TGTGCCACCAGTGTGGGGAGTGAAGCTTTCTTT.

Ten or more counts support this clonotype. V gene TRBV12-3 or TRBV12-4 combines with J gene TRBJ1-1; D perhaps matches TRBD1 (6 bases). V was pared by 4 bases and J by 5 bases, with 11 bases between. The CDR3 totals 13 residues. The CDR3 is CASSSGEGTEAFF. CDR3 nucleotide sequence: TGTGCCAGCAGTTCAGGGGAGGGAACTGAAGCTTTCTTT.

The CDR3 reads CSASRGDGYTF. The CDR3 nucleotides are TGCAGTGCTAGCCGGGGGGATGGCTACACCTTC. This chain joins TRBV20-1 and TRBJ1-2, with D tentatively TRBD1 (5 bases). This CDR3 comprises 11 residues. Trimming took 3 bases from V and 6 from J, leaving 8 bases between them. Germline CDR1 is DFQATT and CDR2 is SNEGSKA (reference sequence).

The chain recombines TRBV12-3 or TRBV12-4 with TRBJ1-4; perhaps TRBD1 as D (6 bases). This CDR3 is built from 17 residues. Trimming left V 8 bases short and J 5 bases short, with 24 bases between. CDR3 amino acids: CASGPGHLGALNEKLFF. The CDR3 DNA reads as TGTGCCAGCGGTCCGGGACACTTAGGGGCCTTAAATGAAAAACTGTTTTTT.

The rearrangement links TRBV20-1 to TRBJ2-1, with D unclear. This CDR3 contains 9 residues. The germline gives CDR1 DFQATT, CDR2 SNEGSKA (reference sequence). V lost 1 base to trimming and J lost 10 bases, with 2 bases between them. The CDR3 DNA reads as TGCAGTGCTAGAGGAGAGCAGTTCTTC. Amino acids: CSARGEQFF.

The sample holds a few counts of this clonotype. V is TRBV27 and J is TRBJ2-7; TRBD2 agrees at 7 bases. This CDR3 is built from 15 residues. J gave up 3 bases and V 6 bases, and 11 bases lay outside the gene matches. Germline CDR1 is MNHEY and CDR2 is SMNVEV (reference sequence). Here the CDR3 reads CASRGFLADSYEQYF. For the CDR3, the DNA is TGTGCCAGCAGAGGGTTCCTAGCGGATAGCTACGAGCAGTACTTC.

J is TRBJ1-4 and V is TRBV7-8, with TRBD1 as a possible D gene (5 bases). Germline CDR1 reads SGHVS; CDR2 reads FQNEAQ. This CDR3 spans 17 amino acids. V lost 2 bases and J lost 0, with 13 bases in between. The CDR3 DNA follows: TGTGCCAGCAGCTTATGGGGCGGGTTGGCAACTAATGAAAAACTGTTTTTT. Protein product: CASSLWGGLATNEKLFF.

The chain combines TRBV6-5 with TRBJ1-1; no reliable D call. The CDR3 totals 15 residues. Germline CDR1 MNHEY, CDR2 SVGAGI. Trimming pared 2 bases from V and 4 bases from J, leaving 14 bases between. The CDR3: CASSYTPGRITEAFF. CDR3 DNA sequence: TGTGCCAGCAGTTACACTCCCGGGAGGATCACTGAAGCTTTCTTT.